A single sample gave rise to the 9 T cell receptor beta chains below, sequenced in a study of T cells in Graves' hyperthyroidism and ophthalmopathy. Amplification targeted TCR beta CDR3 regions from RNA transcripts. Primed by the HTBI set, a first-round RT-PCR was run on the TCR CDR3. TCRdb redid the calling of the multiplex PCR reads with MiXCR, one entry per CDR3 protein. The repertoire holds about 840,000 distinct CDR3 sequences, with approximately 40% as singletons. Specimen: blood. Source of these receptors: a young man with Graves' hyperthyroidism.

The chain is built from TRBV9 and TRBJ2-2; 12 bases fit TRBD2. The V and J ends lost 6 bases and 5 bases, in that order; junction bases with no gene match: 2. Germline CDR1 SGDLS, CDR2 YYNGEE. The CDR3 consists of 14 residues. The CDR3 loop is CASTLAGGTGELFF. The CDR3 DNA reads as TGTGCCAGCACCCTAGCGGGAGGGACCGGGGAGCTGTTTTTT.

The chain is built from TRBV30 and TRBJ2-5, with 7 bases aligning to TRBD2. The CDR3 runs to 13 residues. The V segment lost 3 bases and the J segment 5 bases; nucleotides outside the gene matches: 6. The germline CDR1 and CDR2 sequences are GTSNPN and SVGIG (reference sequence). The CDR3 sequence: CAWSAVGGETQYF. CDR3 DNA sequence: TGTGCCTGGAGCGCAGTGGGAGGGGAGACCCAGTACTTC.

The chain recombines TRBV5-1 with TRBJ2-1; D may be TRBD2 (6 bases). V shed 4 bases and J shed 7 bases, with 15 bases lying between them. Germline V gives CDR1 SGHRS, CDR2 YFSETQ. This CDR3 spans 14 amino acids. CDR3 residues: CASSPGLPGNEQFF. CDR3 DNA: TGCGCCAGCAGCCCGGGACTCCCAGGGAATGAGCAGTTCTTC.

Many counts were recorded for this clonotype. The CDR3 nucleotides read TGTGCCAGCAGCTTAGTATGGACTAGCGGTTACACCGGGGAGCTGTTTTTT. Encoded protein: CASSLVWTSGYTGELFF. This chain joins TRBV7-9 and TRBJ2-2; TRBD2 matches 10 bases. From germline, CDR1 is SEHNR and CDR2 FQNEAQ (reference sequence). The CDR3 has 17 amino acids. With 1 base clipped from V and 3 bases from J, the junction kept 5 bases outside the gene matches. Based on the CDR3 plus reference TRBV7-9 and TRBJ2-2, the full variable domain is DTGVSQNPRHKITKRGQNVTFRCDPISEHNRLYWYRQTLGQGPEFLTYFQNEAQLEKSRLLSDRFSAERPKGSFSTLEIQRTEQGDSAMYLCASSLVWTSGYTGELFFGEGSRLTVL.

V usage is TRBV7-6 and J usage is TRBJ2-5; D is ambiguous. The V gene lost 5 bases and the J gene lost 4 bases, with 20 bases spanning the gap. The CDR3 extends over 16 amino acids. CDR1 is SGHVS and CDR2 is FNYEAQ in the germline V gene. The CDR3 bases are TGTGCCAGCAGCCTCGGGCTTTTGGAGCTTCTAGAGACCCAGTACTTC. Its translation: CASSLGLLELLETQYF.

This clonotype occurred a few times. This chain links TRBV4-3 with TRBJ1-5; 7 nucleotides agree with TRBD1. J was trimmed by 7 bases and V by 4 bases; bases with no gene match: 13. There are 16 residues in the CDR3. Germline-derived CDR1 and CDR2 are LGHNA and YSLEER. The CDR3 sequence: CASSPMNRQGGQPQHF. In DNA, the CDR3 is TGCGCCAGCAGCCCCATGAACAGACAGGGTGGACAGCCCCAGCATTTT.

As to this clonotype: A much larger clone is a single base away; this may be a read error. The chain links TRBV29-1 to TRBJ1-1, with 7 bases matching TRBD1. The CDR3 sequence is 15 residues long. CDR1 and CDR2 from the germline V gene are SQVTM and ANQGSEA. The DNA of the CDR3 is TGCGGCGTTGAAGATCGGGGACAGACTAACACTGAAGCTTTCTTT. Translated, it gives CGVEDRGQTNTEAFF.

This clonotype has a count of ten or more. The CDR3 sequence: CSALGRQYTEAFF. As DNA, the CDR3 is TGCAGCGCCCTGGGACGGCAGTACACTGAAGCTTTCTTT. The V gene is TRBV29-1, the J gene TRBJ1-1; D perhaps matches TRBD1 (5 bases). CDR3 length: 13 residues. The ends were cut back, 7 bases at V and 3 bases at J, with 15 bases in the middle. Germline V gene data show CDR1 as SQVTM and CDR2 as ANQGSEA.

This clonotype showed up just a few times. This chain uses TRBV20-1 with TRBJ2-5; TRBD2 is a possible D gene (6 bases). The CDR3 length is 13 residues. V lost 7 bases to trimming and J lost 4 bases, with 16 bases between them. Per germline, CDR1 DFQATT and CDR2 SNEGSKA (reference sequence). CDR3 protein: CSVGETSVETQYF. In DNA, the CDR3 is TGCAGTGTGGGAGAGACTAGTGTAGAGACCCAGTACTTC.